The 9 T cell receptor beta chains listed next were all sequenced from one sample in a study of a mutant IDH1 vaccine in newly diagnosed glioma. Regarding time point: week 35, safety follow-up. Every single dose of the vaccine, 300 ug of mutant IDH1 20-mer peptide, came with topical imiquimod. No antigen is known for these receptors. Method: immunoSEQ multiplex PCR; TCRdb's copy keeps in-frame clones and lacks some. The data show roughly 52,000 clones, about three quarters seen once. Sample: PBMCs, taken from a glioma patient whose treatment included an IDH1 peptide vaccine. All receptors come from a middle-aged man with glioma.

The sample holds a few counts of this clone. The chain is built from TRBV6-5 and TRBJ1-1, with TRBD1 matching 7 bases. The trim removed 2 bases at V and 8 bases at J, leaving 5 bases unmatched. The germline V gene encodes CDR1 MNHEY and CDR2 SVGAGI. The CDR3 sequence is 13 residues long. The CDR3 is CASSYQGTAEAFF. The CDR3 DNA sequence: TGTGCCAGCAGTTACCAGGGGACAGCCGAAGCTTTCTTT.

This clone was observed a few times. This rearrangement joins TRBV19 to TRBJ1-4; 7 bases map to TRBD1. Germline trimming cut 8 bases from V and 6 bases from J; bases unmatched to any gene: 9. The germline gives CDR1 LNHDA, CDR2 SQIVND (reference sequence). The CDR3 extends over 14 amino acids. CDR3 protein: CASGTGEDHEKLFF. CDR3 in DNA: TGTGCCAGTGGAACAGGGGAGGACCATGAAAAACTGTTTTTT. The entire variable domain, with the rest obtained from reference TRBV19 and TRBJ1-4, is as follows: DGGITQSPKYLFRKEGQNVTLSCEQNLNHDAMYWYRQDPGQGLRLIYYSQIVNDFQKGDIAEGYSVSREKKESFPLTVTSAQKNPTAFYLCASGTGEDHEKLFFGSGTQLSVL.

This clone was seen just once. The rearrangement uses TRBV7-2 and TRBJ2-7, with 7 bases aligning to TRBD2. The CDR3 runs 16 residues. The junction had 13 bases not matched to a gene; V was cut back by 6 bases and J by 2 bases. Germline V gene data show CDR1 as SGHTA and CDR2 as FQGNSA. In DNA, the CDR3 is TGTGCCAGCAGTCCCACGGCGGGGGACTTTGCCTACGAGCAGTACGTC. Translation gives CASSPTAGDFAYEQYV.

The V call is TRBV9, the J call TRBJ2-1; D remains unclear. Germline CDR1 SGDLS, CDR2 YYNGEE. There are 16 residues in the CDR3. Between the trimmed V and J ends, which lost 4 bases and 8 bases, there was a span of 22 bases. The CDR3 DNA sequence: TGTGCCAGCAGCCCAGACGGTAGGGCCGGTTCGGATGAGCAGTTCTTC. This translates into CASSPDGRAGSDEQFF.

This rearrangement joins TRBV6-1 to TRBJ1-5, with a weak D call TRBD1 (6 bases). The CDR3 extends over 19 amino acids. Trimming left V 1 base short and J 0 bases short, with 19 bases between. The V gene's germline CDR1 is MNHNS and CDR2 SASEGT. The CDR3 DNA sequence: TGTGCCAGCAGTGAAGGGGGACACAAACTTACGTATAGCAATCAGCCCCAGCATTTT. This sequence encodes CASSEGGHKLTYSNQPQHF.

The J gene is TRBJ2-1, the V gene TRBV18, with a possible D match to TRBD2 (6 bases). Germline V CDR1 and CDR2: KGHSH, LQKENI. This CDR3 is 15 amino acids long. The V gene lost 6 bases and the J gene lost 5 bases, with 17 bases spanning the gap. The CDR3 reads CASSLERVINNEQFF. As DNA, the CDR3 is TGTGCCAGCTCCCTCGAGCGGGTCATAAACAATGAGCAGTTCTTC.

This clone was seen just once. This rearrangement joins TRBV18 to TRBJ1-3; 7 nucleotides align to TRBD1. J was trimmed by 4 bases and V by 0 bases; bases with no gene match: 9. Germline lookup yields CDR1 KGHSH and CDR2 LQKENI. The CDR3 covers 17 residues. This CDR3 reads CASSPPTGEGFGNTIYF. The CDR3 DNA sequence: TGTGCCAGCTCACCACCTACAGGGGAAGGATTCGGAAACACCATATATTTT. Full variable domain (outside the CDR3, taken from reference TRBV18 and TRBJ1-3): NAGVMQNPRHLVRRRGQEARLRCSPMKGHSHVYWYRQLPEEGLKFMVYLQKENIIDESGMPKERFSAEFPKEGPSILRIQQVVRGDSAAYFCASSPPTGEGFGNTIYFGEGSWLTVV.

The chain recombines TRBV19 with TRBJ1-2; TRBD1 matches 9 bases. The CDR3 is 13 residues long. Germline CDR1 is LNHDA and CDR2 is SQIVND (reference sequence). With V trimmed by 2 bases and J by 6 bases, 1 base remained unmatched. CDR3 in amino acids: CASSINRGHGYTF. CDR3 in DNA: TGTGCCAGTAGTATAAACAGGGGGCATGGCTACACCTTC.

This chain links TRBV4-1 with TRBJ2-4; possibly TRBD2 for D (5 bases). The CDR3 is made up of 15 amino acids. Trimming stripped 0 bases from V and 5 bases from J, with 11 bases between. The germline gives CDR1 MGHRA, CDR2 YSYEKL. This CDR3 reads CASSQERETQNIQYF. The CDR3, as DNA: TGCGCCAGCAGCCAAGAGAGGGAAACCCAAAACATTCAGTACTTC.